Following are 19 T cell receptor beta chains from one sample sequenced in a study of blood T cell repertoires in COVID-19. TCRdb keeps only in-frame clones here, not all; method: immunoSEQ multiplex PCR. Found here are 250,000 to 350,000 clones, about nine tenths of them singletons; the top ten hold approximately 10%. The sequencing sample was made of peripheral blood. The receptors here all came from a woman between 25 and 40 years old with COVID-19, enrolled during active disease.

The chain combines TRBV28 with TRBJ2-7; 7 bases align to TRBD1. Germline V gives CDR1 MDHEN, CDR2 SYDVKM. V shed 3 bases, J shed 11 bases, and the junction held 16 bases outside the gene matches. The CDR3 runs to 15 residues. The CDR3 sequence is CASSFLLGNRGREYF. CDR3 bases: TGTGCCAGCAGTTTCCTATTGGGTAACAGGGGTCGAGAGTACTTC.

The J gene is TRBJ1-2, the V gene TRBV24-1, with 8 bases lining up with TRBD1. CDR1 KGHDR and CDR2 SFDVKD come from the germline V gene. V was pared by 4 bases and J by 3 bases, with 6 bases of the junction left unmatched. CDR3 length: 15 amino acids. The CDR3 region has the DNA TGTGCCACCAGTGACCCCGGACAGGGACACTATGGCTACACCTTC. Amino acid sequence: CATSDPGQGHYGYTF.

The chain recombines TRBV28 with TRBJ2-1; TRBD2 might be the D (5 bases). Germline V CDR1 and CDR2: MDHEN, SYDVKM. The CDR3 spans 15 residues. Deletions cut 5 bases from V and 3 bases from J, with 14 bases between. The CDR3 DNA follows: TGTGCCAGCAGTCGAAGGGAGTGGAGCTACAATGAGCAGTTCTTC. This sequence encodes CASSRREWSYNEQFF. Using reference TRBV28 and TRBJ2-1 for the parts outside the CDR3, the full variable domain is DVKVTQSSRYLVKRTGEKVFLECVQDMDHENMFWYRQDPGLGLRLIYFSYDVKMKEKGDIPEGYSVSREKKERFSLILESASTNQTSMYLCASSRREWSYNEQFFGPGTRLTVL.

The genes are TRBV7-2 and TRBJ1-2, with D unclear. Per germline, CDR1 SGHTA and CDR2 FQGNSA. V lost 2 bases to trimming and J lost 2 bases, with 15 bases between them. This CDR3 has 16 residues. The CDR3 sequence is CASSLSLSEGNYGYTF. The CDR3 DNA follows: TGTGCCAGCAGCTTATCCTTAAGTGAGGGCAACTATGGCTACACCTTC.

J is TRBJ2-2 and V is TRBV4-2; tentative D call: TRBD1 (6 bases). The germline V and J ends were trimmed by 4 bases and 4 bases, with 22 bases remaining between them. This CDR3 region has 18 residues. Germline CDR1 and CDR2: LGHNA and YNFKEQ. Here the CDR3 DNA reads TGTGCCAGCAGCCCGGCCGCAAACAGGGCCGTCGGCACCGGGGAGCTGTTTTTT. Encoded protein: CASSPAANRAVGTGELFF.

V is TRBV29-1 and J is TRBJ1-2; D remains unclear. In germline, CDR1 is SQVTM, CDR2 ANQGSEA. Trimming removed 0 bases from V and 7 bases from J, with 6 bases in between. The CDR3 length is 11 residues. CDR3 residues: CSVEDNIGYTF. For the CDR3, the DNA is TGCAGCGTTGAAGATAACATTGGCTACACCTTC.

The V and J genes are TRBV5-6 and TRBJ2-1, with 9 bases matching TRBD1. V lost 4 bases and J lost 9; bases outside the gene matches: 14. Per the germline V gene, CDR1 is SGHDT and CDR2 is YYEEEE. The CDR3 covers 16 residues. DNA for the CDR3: TGTGCCAGCAGCGGGCCGGACAGGGGAAGGATCGCTGAGCAGTTCTTC. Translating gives CASSGPDRGRIAEQFF.

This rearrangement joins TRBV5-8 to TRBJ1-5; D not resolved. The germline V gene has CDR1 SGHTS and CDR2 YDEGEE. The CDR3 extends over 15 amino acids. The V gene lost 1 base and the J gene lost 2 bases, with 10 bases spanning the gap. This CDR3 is CASSLRGYGNQPQHF. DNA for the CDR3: TGTGCCAGCAGCTTGCGGGGTTACGGCAATCAGCCCCAGCATTTT.

CDR3 region: CASSPGVYKGQQNSPLHF. CDR3 DNA sequence: TGTGCCAGCAGCCCTGGGGTATACAAGGGACAGCAGAATTCACCCCTCCACTTT. V usage is TRBV5-4 and J usage is TRBJ1-6; 7 bases agree with TRBD1. Looked up from germline, CDR1 is SGHNT and CDR2 is YYREEE (reference sequence). V shed 4 bases and J 7 bases; nucleotides not matched to a gene: 17. This CDR3 has 18 residues.

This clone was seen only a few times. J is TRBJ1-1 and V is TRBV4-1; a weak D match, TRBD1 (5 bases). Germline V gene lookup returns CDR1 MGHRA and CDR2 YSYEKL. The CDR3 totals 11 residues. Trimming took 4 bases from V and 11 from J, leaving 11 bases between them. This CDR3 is CASSRGTGAFF. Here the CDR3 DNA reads TGCGCCAGCAGCCGCGGGACTGGGGCTTTCTTT.

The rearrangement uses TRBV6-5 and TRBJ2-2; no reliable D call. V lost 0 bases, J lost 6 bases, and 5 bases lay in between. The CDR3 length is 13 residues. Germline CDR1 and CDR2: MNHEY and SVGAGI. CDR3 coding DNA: TGTGCCAGCAGTTACTCGACACCCGGGGAGCTGTTTTTT. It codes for CASSYSTPGELFF.

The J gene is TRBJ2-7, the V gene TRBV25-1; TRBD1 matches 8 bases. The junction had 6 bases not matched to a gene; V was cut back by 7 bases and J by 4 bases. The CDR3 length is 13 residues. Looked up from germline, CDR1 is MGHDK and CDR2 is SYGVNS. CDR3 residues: CASTPGGRYEQYF. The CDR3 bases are TGTGCCAGCACCCCAGGGGGCAGATACGAGCAGTACTTC.

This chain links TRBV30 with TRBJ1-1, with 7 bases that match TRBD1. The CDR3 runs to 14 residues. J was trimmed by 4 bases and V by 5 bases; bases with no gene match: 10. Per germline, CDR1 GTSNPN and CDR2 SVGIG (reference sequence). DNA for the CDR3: TGTGCCTGGGGAGATACAGGGGTACTCACTGAAGCTTTCTTT. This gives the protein CAWGDTGVLTEAFF.

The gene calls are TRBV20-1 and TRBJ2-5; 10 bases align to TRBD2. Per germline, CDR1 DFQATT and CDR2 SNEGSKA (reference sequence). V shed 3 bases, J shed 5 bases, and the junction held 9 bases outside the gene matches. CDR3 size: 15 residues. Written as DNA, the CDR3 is TGCAGTGCTAGTGTTCTAGCGGGAGTACGGGAGACCCAGTACTTC. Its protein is CSASVLAGVRETQYF.

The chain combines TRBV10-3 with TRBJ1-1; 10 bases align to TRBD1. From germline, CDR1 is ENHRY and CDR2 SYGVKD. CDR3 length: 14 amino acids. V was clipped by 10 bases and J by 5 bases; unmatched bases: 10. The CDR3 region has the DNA TGTGCCAGCCTAACAGGACAGGGGGGTACTGAAGCTTTCTTT. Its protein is CASLTGQGGTEAFF.

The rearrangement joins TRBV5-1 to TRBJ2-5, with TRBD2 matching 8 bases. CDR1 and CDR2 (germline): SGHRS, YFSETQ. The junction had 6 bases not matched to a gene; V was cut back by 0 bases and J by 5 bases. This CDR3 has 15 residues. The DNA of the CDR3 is TGCGCCAGCAGCTTGGGAAGCGGGAGCATTGAGACCCAGTACTTC. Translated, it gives CASSLGSGSIETQYF. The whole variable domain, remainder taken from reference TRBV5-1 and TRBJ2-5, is KAGVTQTPRYLIKTRGQQVTLSCSPISGHRSVSWYQQTPGQGLQFLFEYFSETQRNKGNFPGRFSGRQFSNSRSEMNVSTLELGDSALYLCASSLGSGSIETQYFGPGTRLLVL.

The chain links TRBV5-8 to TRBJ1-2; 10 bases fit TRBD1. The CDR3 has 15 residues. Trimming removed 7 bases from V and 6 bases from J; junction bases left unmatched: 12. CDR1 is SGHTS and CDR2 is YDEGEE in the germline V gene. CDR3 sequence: CASFRDRGDLHGYTF. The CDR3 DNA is TGTGCCAGCTTCCGGGACAGGGGCGACCTCCATGGCTACACCTTC.

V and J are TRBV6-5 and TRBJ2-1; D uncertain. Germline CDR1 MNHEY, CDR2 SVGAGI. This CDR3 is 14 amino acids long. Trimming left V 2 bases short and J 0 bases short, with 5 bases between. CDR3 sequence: CASSYVSSYNEQFF. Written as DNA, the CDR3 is TGTGCCAGCAGTTACGTGAGCTCCTACAATGAGCAGTTCTTC.

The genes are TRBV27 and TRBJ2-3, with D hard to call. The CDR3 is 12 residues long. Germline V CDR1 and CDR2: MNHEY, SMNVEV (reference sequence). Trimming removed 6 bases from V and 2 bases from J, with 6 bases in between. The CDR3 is CASSPYTDTQYF. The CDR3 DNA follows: TGTGCCAGCAGCCCCTACACAGATACGCAGTATTTT.